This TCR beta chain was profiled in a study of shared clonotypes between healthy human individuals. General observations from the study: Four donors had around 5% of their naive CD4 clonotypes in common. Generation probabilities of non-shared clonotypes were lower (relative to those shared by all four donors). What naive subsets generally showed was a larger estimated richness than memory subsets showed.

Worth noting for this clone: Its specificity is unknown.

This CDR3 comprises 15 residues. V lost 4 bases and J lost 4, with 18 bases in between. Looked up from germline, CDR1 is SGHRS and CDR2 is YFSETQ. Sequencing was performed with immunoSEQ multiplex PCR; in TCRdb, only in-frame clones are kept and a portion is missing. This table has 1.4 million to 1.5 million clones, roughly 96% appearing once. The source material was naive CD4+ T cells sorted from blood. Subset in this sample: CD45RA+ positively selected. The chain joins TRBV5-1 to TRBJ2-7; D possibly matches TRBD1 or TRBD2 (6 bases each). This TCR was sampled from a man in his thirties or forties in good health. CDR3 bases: TGCGCCAGCAGCAGTCCGGGGGCTAGTAGTTACGAGCAGTACTTC. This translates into CASSSPGASSYEQYF.